Listed here are 25 T cell receptor beta chains from one sample, sequenced in a study of blood T cell repertoires in COVID-19. Data came from immunoSEQ multiplex PCR; TCRdb stores just in-frame clones and leaves some out. This table holds fewer than 75,000 clones, more than 90% found once. The sequenced material came from peripheral blood. The origin of the receptors is a human donor in a cohort sampled during active COVID-19.

This clone was recorded only once. The chain recombines TRBV5-6 with TRBJ1-4; D ambiguous. CDR1 is SGHDT, CDR2 YYEEEE, per germline. The CDR3 extends over 14 amino acids. The V end was cut by 4 bases, the J end by 5 bases, with 12 bases between. The CDR3 is CASSPGNSNEKLFF. CDR3 nucleotide sequence: TGTGCCAGCAGCCCGGGGAATTCGAATGAAAAACTGTTTTTT.

The chain recombines TRBV9 with TRBJ2-7; D might be TRBD2 (5 bases). The CDR3 sequence is 14 residues long. The germline V gene has CDR1 SGDLS and CDR2 YYNGEE. V shed 0 bases and J shed 0 bases, with 7 bases lying between them. CDR3 coding DNA: TGTGCCAGCAGCGTAGGGGGAGTCTCCTACGAGCAGTACTTC. It translates to CASSVGGVSYEQYF.

The chain employs TRBV5-1 and TRBJ2-2; TRBD2 aligns across 7 bases. With V trimmed by 3 bases and J by 7 bases, 6 bases remained unmatched. The CDR3 is 14 residues long. Per germline, CDR1 SGHRS and CDR2 YFSETQ. The CDR3 DNA is TGCGCCAGCAGCTCAGGACTAGAAGGCGGGGAGCTGTTTTTT. It is translated as CASSSGLEGGELFF.

The chain joins TRBV3-1 (or the pseudogene TRBV3-2) to TRBJ2-4; D possibly corresponds to TRBD2 (6 bases). V lost 5 bases and J 0 bases, leaving 14 bases between the germline ends. CDR3 length equals 16 residues. In germline, CDR1 is LGHDT, CDR2 YNNKEL (reference sequence). This CDR3 reads CASSDRRGIAKNIQYF. CDR3 DNA sequence: TGTGCCAGCAGCGACCGGAGGGGAATAGCCAAAAACATTCAGTACTTC.

The rearrangement links TRBV30 to TRBJ1-4, with TRBD1 as a possible D gene (5 bases). V was shortened by 1 base and J by 11 bases, with 14 bases between the two germline ends. The CDR3 loop spans 13 amino acids. Germline V gene data show CDR1 as GTSNPN and CDR2 as SVGIG (reference sequence). Here the CDR3 DNA reads TGTGCCTGGAGTGATGGAGCAGGGAAGAAACTGTTTTTT. Protein: CAWSDGAGKKLFF.

The V and J genes are TRBV9 and TRBJ2-7; 7 bases align to TRBD1. The CDR3 consists of 16 residues. CDR1 is SGDLS and CDR2 is YYNGEE in the germline V gene. The trim removed 0 bases at V and 3 bases at J, leaving 9 bases unmatched. For the CDR3, the DNA is TGTGCCAGCAGCGTAGGGATAGGACAGGAAAACTACGAGCAGTACTTC. Its translation is CASSVGIGQENYEQYF.

The chain uses TRBV7-2 and TRBJ1-3; tentative D call: TRBD1 (5 bases). Germline-derived CDR1 and CDR2 are SGHTA and FQGNSA. Between the trimmed V and J ends, which lost 1 base and 7 bases, there was a span of 17 bases. This CDR3 comprises 16 residues. The CDR3: CASSLGPAGAGNTIYF. The CDR3 DNA sequence: TGTGCCAGCAGCTTAGGGCCAGCTGGGGCAGGGAACACCATATATTTT.

This sequence joins TRBV5-1 and TRBJ2-6; the D gene is possibly TRBD2 (5 bases). The CDR3 length is 16 residues. V was pared by 1 base and J by 0 bases, with 8 bases between. The germline V gene has CDR1 SGHRS and CDR2 YFSETQ. CDR3 protein: CASSLSGISGANVLTF. CDR3 nucleotide sequence: TGCGCCAGCAGCTTGTCGGGAATCTCTGGGGCCAACGTCCTGACTTTC.

The CDR3 here is CASSVGTGGQETQYF. CDR3 nucleotide sequence: TGTGCCAGCAGCGTAGGAACAGGGGGCCAAGAGACCCAGTACTTC. The V and J genes are TRBV9 and TRBJ2-5; 8 positions match TRBD1. The CDR3 is 15 amino acids. V lost 0 bases, J lost 1 base, and 2 bases stayed unmatched. CDR1 SGDLS and CDR2 YYNGEE come from the germline V gene.

J is TRBJ2-5 and V is TRBV7-9; 15 positions agree with TRBD2. CDR3 size: 16 residues. V lost 5 bases, J lost 5 bases, and 6 bases stayed unmatched. The germline V gene has CDR1 SEHNR and CDR2 FQNEAQ (reference sequence). The CDR3 protein is CASSRTSGRAGETQYF. DNA for the CDR3: TGTGCCAGCAGCCGGACTAGCGGGAGGGCGGGGGAGACCCAGTACTTC.

The CDR3 bases are TGTGCCAGCAGTATAGGACAGGGGGCGCCGGAGACCCAGTACTTC. Translating it yields CASSIGQGAPETQYF. V gene TRBV25-1 combines with J gene TRBJ2-5; 11 positions agree with TRBD1. This CDR3 has 15 residues. The V and J ends lost 5 bases and 5 bases, in that order; junction bases with no gene match: 7. Per germline, CDR1 MGHDK and CDR2 SYGVNS.

The gene calls are TRBV27 and TRBJ2-5, with D possibly matching TRBD1 (6 bases). This CDR3 has 17 amino acids. Trimming shortened V by 2 bases and J by 5 bases, and 21 bases separated the two germline ends. Germline CDR1 MNHEY, CDR2 SMNVEV (reference sequence). The CDR3 DNA reads TGTGCCAGCAGTTTACGCCCAACAGGGTTCCAGGGGGAGACCCAGTACTTC. Protein sequence: CASSLRPTGFQGETQYF.

The CDR3 DNA is TGTGCCACCAGTGACCCCGACAGGGGCTCCTACAATGAGCAGTTCTTC. It yields the protein CATSDPDRGSYNEQFF. The V call is TRBV24-1, the J call TRBJ2-1, with 8 nucleotides matching TRBD1. CDR3 length equals 16 residues. Germline V gene data show CDR1 as KGHDR and CDR2 as SFDVKD. The junction had 4 bases not matched to a gene; V was cut back by 4 bases and J by 0 bases.

The V and J genes are TRBV27 and TRBJ1-6, with D unclear. CDR3 length: 14 residues. CDR1 and CDR2 from the germline V gene are MNHEY and SMNVEV (reference sequence). Trimming shortened V by 2 bases and J by 9 bases, and 11 bases separated the two germline ends. The CDR3 DNA sequence: TGTGCCAGCAGTTTACAGCGAACCGGTTCACCCCTCCACTTT. It is translated as CASSLQRTGSPLHF.

The chain recombines TRBV5-1 with TRBJ2-1, with 15 bases aligning to TRBD2. The CDR3 is 20 amino acids. V lost 4 bases to trimming and J lost 2 bases; unmatched junction nucleotides: 13. The germline V gene encodes CDR1 SGHRS and CDR2 YFSETQ. CDR3 in amino acids: CASSPAGTSGRTAPYNEQFF. CDR3 nucleotides: TGCGCCAGCAGCCCCGCCGGGACTAGCGGGAGGACAGCTCCCTACAATGAGCAGTTCTTC.

The chain couples TRBV5-4 to TRBJ2-1; 7 nucleotides align to TRBD2. The junction had 2 bases not matched to a gene; V was cut back by 2 bases and J by 6 bases. Looked up from germline, CDR1 is SGHNT and CDR2 is YYREEE (reference sequence). This CDR3 has 13 residues. As DNA, the CDR3 is TGTGCCAGCAGCTTAGCGGGAATCAATGAGCAGTTCTTC. Translation: CASSLAGINEQFF.

The genes are TRBV6-5 and TRBJ1-2; D is unresolved. The CDR3 is made up of 13 amino acids. Trimming pared 6 bases from V and 8 bases from J, leaving 16 bases between. CDR1 and CDR2 from the germline V gene are MNHEY and SVGAGI. Here the CDR3 reads CASRFGRAYGYTF. CDR3 in DNA: TGTGCCAGCAGATTCGGGAGGGCGTACGGCTACACCTTC.

The chain employs TRBV28 and TRBJ2-2, with D tentatively TRBD2 (7 bases). Between the trimmed V and J ends, which lost 7 bases and 5 bases, there was a span of 14 bases. The CDR3 has 14 residues. The germline gives CDR1 MDHEN, CDR2 SYDVKM. The CDR3 loop is CASIEGGATGELFF. The CDR3 nucleotides are TGTGCCAGCATCGAGGGGGGGGCTACCGGGGAGCTGTTTTTT.

The rearrangement uses TRBV7-2 and TRBJ1-2; the match to TRBD1 covers 7 bases. Germline CDR1 is SGHTA and CDR2 is FQGNSA. There are 15 residues in the CDR3. V shed 0 bases and J 8 bases; nucleotides not matched to a gene: 9. The CDR3 region has the DNA TGTGCCAGCAGCTTAGCGGGTACAGGGGTGAACGGCTACACCTTC. Its translation: CASSLAGTGVNGYTF.

This chain joins TRBV4-1 and TRBJ2-7, with 9 bases lining up with TRBD1. V trimming: 2 bases; J trimming: 2 bases; junction bases outside the gene matches: 7. The germline gives CDR1 MGHRA, CDR2 YSYEKL. This CDR3 contains 16 residues. In nucleotides, the CDR3 is TGCGCCAGCAGCCAACTCGCGGGACAGGGCCCCTACGAGCAGTACTTC. Protein product: CASSQLAGQGPYEQYF.

V and J are TRBV6-5 and TRBJ2-2; TRBD1 matches at 8 bases. From germline, CDR1 is MNHEY and CDR2 SVGAGI. V trimming: 6 bases; J trimming: 2 bases; junction bases outside the gene matches: 2. CDR3 length: 14 residues. For the CDR3, the DNA is TGTGCCAGCAGAGGACAGGGCAACACCGGGGAGCTGTTTTTT. It is translated as CASRGQGNTGELFF.

The chain carries TRBV9 and TRBJ2-7; TRBD1 matches 9 bases. The germline CDR1 and CDR2 sequences are SGDLS and YYNGEE. The CDR3 loop spans 14 amino acids. Trimming cost V 4 bases and J 6 bases; bases outside gene matches: 8. For the CDR3, the DNA is TGTGCCAGCAGCTCCCTGACAGGGGGAGGCGAGCAGTACTTC. Its protein product is CASSSLTGGGEQYF.

V and J are TRBV30 and TRBJ2-7, with 9 bases aligning to TRBD1. Germline lookup yields CDR1 GTSNPN and CDR2 SVGIG (reference sequence). Trimming cost V 8 bases and J 7 bases; bases outside gene matches: 12. This CDR3 has 13 residues. The CDR3 DNA is TGTGCCGGCCGGGACAGGGCAACTGGAGAGCAGTACTTC. Amino acid sequence: CAGRDRATGEQYF. Variable domain in full (rest from reference TRBV30 and TRBJ2-7): SQTIHQWPATLVQPVGSPLSLECTVEGTSNPNLYWYRQAAGRGLQLLFYSVGIGQISSEVPQNLSASRPQDRQFILSSKKLLLSDSGFYLCAGRDRATGEQYFGPGTRLTVT.

This chain joins TRBV10-3 and TRBJ2-7; TRBD2 is a possible D gene (6 bases). V was trimmed by 6 bases and J by 5 bases, leaving 11 bases between them. The CDR3 runs to 12 residues. From germline, CDR1 is ENHRY and CDR2 SYGVKD. In DNA form, the CDR3 reads TGTGCCATCAGGGACGGGGGAAACGAGCAGTACTTC. Translating gives CAIRDGGNEQYF.

The chain is built from TRBV9 and TRBJ1-2; 9 bases are shared with TRBD1. The germline gives CDR1 SGDLS, CDR2 YYNGEE. V was clipped by 0 bases and J by 2 bases; unmatched bases: 17. The CDR3 has 20 amino acids. The CDR3 nucleotides are TGTGCCAGCAGCGTAGGGATGATCGGGACAGGGATCGCGATAAACTATGGCTACACCTTC. It codes for CASSVGMIGTGIAINYGYTF.